The clone carrying this TCR beta chain showed up just a few times. What it recognizes is unknown. The TCRbeta library incorporated unique molecular identifiers. Each CDR3 protein is one row after TCRdb ran MiXCR on the PCR reads. The data show a few hundred thousand distinct CDR3 sequences, 20% to 30% seen once. The data derive from a study of T-cell reconstitution after alpha-beta-depleted transplantation in children. Overall study results and limits: Some patients' high day-60 TCRbeta diversity was traced to surviving recipient T cells and thymic progenitors.

There are 17 residues in the CDR3. The germline CDR1 and CDR2 sequences are SGHAT and FQNNGV. The J segment lost 9 bases and the V segment lost 1 base, leaving 14 bases of the junction unmatched. The genes are TRBV11-2 and TRBJ2-1, with 8 bases aligning to TRBD2. The sequence came from a boy younger than two with Wiskott-Aldrich syndrome, due to receive a stem cell transplant. This material consisted of PBMCs, taken before TCRalphabeta/CD19-depleted stem cell transplant. CDR3 loop: CASSLGVGGRSGGEQFF. The CDR3 DNA reads as TGTGCCAGCAGCTTAGGGGTTGGCGGGAGGTCGGGGGGTGAGCAGTTCTTC. The full variable domain, in which reference TRBV11-2 and TRBJ2-1 provide the parts outside the CDR3, is EAGVAQSPRYKIIEKRQSVAFWCNPISGHATLYWYQQILGQGPKLLIQFQNNGVVDDSQLPKDRFSAERLKGVDSTLKIQPAKLEDSAVYLCASSLGVGGRSGGEQFFGPGTRLTVL.